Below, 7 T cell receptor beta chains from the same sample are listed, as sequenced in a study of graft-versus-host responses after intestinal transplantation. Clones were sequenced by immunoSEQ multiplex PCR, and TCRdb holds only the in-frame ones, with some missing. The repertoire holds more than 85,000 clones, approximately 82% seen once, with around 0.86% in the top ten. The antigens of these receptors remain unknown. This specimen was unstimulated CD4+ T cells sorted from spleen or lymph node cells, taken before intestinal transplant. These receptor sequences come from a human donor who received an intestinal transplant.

This CDR3 is CAKLRGADYEQYF. CDR3 nucleotide sequence: TGTGCCAAGCTGCGGGGGGCAGACTACGAGCAGTACTTC. The gene calls are TRBV21-1 and TRBJ2-7; the table's D call TRBD2 went unverified against the DNA. TRBV21-1 is a listed pseudogene. This CDR3 has 13 residues.

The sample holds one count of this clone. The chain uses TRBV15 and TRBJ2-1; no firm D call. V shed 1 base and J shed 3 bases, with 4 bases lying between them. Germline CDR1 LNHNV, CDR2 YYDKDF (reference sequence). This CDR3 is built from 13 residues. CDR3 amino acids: CATSRALYNEQFF. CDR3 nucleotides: TGTGCCACCAGCAGAGCCCTCTACAATGAGCAGTTCTTC.

The DNA for the CDR3 is TGTGCCAGCAGCTTGAGGTGGCTGACAGGGATGAATGAGCAGTTCTTC. It is translated as CASSLRWLTGMNEQFF. The chain combines TRBV7-8 with TRBJ2-1, with 7 bases that match TRBD1. The CDR3 covers 16 residues. In germline, CDR1 is SGHVS, CDR2 FQNEAQ. J lost 7 bases, V lost 3 bases, and 12 bases had no gene match. Supplemented by reference TRBV7-8 and TRBJ2-1, the full variable domain reads GAGVSQSPRYKVAKRGQDVALRCDPISGHVSLFWYQQALGQGPEFLTYFQNEAQLDKSGLPSDRFFAERPEGSVSTLKIQRTQQEDSAVYLCASSLRWLTGMNEQFFGPGTRLTVL.

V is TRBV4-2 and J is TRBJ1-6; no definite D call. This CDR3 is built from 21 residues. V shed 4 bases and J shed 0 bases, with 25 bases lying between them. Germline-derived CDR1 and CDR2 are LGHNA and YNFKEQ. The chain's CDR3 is CASSRLPPGGRRSSYNSPLHF. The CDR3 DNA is TGTGCCAGCAGCCGACTACCCCCGGGAGGGAGAAGGAGCTCCTATAATTCACCCCTCCACTTT.

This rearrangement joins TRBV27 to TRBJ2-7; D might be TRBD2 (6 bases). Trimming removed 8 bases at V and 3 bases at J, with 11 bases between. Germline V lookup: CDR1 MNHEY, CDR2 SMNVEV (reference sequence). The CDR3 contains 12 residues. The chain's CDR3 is CASRDSHYEQYF. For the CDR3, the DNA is TGTGCCAGCCGGGACTCCCACTACGAGCAGTACTTC.

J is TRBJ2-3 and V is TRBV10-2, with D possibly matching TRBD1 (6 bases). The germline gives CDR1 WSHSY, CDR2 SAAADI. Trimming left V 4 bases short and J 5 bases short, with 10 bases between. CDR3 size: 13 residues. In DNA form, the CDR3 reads TGCGCCAGCAGTGCCCTACAGGGAGATACGCAGTATTTT. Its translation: CASSALQGDTQYF.

The CDR3 sequence is CASSEAGIPLHF. The CDR3 DNA reads as TGTGCCAGCAGTGAGGCGGGAATACCCCTCCACTTT. The V gene is TRBV2, the J gene TRBJ1-6; no reliable D call. This CDR3 spans 12 amino acids. The V end lost 3 bases, the J end lost 12 bases, and 9 bases lay between the germline ends. Germline V lookup: CDR1 SNHLY, CDR2 FYNNEI.